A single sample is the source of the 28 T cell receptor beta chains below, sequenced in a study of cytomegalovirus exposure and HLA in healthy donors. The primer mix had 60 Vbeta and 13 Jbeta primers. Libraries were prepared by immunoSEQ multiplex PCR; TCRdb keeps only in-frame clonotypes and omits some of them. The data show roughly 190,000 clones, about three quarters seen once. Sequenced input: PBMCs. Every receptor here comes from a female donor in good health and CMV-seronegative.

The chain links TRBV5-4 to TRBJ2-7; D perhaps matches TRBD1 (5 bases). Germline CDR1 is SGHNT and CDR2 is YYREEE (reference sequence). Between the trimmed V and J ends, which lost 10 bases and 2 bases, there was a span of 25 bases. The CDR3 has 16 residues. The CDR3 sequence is CARNPQGLNRTYEQYF. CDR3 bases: TGTGCCCGAAACCCCCAGGGCCTAAACCGAACCTACGAGCAGTACTTC.

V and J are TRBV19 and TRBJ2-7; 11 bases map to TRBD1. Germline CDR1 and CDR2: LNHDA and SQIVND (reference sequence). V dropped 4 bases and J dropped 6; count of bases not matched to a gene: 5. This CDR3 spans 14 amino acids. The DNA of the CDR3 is TGTGCCAGTAGTAGGGACAGGGGGTTCTTCGAGCAGTACTTC. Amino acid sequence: CASSRDRGFFEQYF.

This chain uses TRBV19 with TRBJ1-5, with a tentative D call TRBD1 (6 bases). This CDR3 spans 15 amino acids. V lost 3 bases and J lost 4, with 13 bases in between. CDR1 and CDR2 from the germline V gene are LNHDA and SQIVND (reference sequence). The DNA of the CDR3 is TGTGCCAGTAGTATCTTCGGGAGGGGGAATCAGCCCCAGCATTTT. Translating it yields CASSIFGRGNQPQHF.

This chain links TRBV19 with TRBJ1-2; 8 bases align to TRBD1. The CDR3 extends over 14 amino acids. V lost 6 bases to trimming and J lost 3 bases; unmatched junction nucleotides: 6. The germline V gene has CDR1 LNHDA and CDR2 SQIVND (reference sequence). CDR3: CASREQGVDYGYTF. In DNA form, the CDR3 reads TGTGCCAGTAGGGAACAGGGGGTTGACTATGGCTACACCTTC.

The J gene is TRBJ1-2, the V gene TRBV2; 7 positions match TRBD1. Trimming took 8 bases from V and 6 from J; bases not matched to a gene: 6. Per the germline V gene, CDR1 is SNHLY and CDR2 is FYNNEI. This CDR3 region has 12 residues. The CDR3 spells CASDRTGDGYTF. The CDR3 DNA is TGTGCCAGCGATAGGACAGGCGATGGCTACACCTTC. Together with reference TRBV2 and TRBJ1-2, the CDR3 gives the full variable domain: EPEVTQTPSHQVTQMGQEVILRCVPISNHLYFYWYRQILGQKVEFLVSFYNNEISEKSEIFDDQFSVERPDGSNFTLKIRSTKLEDSAMYFCASDRTGDGYTFGSGTRLTVV.

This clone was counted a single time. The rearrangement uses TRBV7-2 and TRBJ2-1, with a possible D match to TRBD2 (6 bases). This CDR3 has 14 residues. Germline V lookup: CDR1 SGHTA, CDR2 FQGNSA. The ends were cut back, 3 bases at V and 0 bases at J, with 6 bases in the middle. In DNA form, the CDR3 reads TGTGCCAGCAGCTTGACTAGCTCCTACAATGAGCAGTTCTTC. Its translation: CASSLTSSYNEQFF.

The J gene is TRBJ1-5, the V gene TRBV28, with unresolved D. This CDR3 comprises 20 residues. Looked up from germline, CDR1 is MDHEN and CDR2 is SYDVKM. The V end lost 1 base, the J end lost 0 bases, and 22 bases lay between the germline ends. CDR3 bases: TGTGCCAGCAGTTTATTAAAATTAGACACCCGACTATATAGCAATCAGCCCCAGCATTTT. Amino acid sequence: CASSLLKLDTRLYSNQPQHF.

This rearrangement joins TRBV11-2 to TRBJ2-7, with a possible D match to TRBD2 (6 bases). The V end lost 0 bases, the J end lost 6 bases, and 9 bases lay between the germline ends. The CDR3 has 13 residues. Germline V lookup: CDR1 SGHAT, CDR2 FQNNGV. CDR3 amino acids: CASSLDHGGEQYF. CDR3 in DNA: TGTGCCAGCAGCTTAGATCACGGGGGCGAGCAGTACTTC.

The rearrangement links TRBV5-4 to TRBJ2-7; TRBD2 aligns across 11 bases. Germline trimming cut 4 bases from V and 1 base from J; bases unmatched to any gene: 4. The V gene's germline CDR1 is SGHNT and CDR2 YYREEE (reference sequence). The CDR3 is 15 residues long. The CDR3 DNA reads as TGTGCCAGCAGCCTAGCGGGGGGCCTTTCCTACGAGCAGTACTTC. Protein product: CASSLAGGLSYEQYF.

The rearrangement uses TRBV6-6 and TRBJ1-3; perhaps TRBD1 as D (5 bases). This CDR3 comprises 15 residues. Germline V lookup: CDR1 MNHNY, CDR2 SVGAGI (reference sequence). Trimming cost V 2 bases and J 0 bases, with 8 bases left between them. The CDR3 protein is CASSYSGGSGNTIYF. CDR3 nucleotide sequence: TGTGCCAGCAGTTACAGCGGGGGCTCTGGAAACACCATATATTTT.

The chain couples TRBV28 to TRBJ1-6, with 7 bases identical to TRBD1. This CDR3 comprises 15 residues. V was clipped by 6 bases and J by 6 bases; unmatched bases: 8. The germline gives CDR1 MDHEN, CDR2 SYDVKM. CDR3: CASRSPDRFNSPLHF. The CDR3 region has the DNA TGTGCCAGCAGATCCCCGGACAGGTTTAATTCACCCCTCCACTTT.

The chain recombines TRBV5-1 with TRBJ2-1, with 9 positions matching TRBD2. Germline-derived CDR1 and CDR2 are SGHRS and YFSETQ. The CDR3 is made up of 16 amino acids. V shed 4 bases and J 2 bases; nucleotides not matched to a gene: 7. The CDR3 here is CASSPSRTSAYNEQFF. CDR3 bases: TGCGCCAGCAGCCCCTCCAGGACTAGCGCCTACAATGAGCAGTTCTTC.

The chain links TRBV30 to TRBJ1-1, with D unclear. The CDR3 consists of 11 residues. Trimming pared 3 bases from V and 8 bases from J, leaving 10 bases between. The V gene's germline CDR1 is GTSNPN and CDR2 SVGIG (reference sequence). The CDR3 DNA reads TGTGCCTGGAGACACAAGAAAGAAGCTTTCTTT. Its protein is CAWRHKKEAFF.

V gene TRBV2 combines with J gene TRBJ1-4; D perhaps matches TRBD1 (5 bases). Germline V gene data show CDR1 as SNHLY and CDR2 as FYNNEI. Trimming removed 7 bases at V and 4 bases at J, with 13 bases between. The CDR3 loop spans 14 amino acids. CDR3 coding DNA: TGTGCCAGCACTCGTGGGACTGATAATGAAAAACTGTTTTTT. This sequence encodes CASTRGTDNEKLFF.

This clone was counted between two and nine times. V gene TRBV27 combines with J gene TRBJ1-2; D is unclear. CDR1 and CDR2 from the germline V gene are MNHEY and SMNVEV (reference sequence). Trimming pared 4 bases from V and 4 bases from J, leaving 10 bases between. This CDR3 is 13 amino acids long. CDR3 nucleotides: TGTGCCAGCAGTTCGCGGGTGTTCTATGGCTACACCTTC. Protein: CASSSRVFYGYTF.

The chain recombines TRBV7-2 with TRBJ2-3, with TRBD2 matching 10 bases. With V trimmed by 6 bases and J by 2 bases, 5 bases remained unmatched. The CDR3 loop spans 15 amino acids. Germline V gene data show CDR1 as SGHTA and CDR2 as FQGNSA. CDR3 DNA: TGTGCCAGCAGTCGGACTAGCGGACCCACAGATACGCAGTATTTT. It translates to CASSRTSGPTDTQYF.

CDR3 loop: CASSQFGSGTGKAEQYF. The CDR3 DNA sequence: TGCGCCAGCAGCCAATTCGGTTCTGGGACAGGGAAGGCCGAGCAGTACTTC. The V gene is TRBV4-1, the J gene TRBJ2-7; 9 nucleotides align to TRBD1. The CDR3 runs 17 residues. Trimming removed 2 bases from V and 6 bases from J; junction bases left unmatched: 14. CDR1 and CDR2 from the germline V gene are MGHRA and YSYEKL.

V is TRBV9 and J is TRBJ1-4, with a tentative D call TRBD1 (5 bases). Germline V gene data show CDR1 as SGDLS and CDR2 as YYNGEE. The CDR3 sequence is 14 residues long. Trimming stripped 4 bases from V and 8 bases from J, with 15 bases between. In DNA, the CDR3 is TGTGCCAGCAGCACACAGGTAAATCAGGAAAAACTGTTTTTT. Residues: CASSTQVNQEKLFF.

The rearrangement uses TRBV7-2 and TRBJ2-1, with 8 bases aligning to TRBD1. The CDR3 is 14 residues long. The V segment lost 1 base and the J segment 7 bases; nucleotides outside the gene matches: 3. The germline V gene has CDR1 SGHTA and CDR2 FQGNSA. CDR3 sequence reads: CASSLGTGKNEQFF. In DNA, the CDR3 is TGTGCCAGCAGCTTAGGGACAGGGAAGAATGAGCAGTTCTTC.

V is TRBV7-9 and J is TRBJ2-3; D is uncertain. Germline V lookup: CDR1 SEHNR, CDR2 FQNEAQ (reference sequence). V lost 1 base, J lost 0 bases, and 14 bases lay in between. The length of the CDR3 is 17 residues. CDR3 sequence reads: CASSLDLAALSTDTQYF. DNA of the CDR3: TGTGCCAGCAGCTTAGATTTAGCAGCTCTTAGCACAGATACGCAGTATTTT.

In DNA form, the CDR3 reads TGTGCCAGCAGCTTTGGACTCCAGGATACGCAGTATTTT. Translated: CASSFGLQDTQYF. The V call is TRBV11-3, the J call TRBJ2-3; weak D call: TRBD2 (5 bases). Germline CDR1 and CDR2: SGHNT and YENEEA. The CDR3 is 13 residues long. V was cut by 3 bases and J by 6 bases, with 10 bases left in between.

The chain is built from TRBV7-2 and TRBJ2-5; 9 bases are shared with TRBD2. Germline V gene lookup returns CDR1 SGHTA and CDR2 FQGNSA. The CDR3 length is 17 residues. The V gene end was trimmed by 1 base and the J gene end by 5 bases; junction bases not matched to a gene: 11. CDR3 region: CASSLGVTSGPGETQYF. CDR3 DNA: TGTGCCAGCAGCTTAGGTGTTACTAGCGGGCCGGGGGAGACCCAGTACTTC.

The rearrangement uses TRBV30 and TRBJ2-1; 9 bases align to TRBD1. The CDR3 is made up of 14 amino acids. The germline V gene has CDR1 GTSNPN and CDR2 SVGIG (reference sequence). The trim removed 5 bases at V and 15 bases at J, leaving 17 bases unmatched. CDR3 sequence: CAWQQDRGTFGAFF. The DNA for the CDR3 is TGTGCCTGGCAACAGGACAGGGGAACCTTCGGAGCGTTCTTC.

Here the CDR3 DNA reads TGTGCCAGTAGTATAAAGCCAGGGAAGAGCAATCAGCCCCAGCATTTT. It encodes CASSIKPGKSNQPQHF. The chain carries TRBV19 and TRBJ1-5; tentatively, D is TRBD1 (5 bases). The CDR3 has 16 residues. Germline CDR1 LNHDA, CDR2 SQIVND (reference sequence). Trimming removed 2 bases at V and 1 base at J, with 12 bases between.

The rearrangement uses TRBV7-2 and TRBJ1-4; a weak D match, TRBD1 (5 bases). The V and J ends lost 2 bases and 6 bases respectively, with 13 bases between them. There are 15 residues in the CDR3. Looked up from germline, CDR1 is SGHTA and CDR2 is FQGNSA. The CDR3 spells CASSLSQGGHEKLFF. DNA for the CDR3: TGTGCCAGCAGCTTAAGCCAGGGAGGGCATGAAAAACTGTTTTTT.

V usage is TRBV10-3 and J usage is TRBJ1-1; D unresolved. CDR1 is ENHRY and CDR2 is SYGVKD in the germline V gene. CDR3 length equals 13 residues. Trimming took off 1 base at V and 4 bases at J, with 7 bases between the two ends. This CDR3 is CAISELGSTEAFF. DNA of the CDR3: TGTGCCATCAGTGAGTTAGGGAGCACTGAAGCTTTCTTT.

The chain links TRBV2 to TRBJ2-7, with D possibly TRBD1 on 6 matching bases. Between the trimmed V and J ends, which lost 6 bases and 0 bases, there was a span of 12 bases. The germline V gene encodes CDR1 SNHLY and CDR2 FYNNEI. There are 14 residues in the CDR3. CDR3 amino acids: CASSRGFSSYEQYF. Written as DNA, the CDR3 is TGTGCCAGCAGCAGGGGTTTTAGCTCCTACGAGCAGTACTTC.

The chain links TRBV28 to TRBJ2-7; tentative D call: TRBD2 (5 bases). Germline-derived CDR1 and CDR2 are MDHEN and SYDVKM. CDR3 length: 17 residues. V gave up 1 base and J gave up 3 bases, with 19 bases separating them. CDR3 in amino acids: CASSLYGALGVGYEQYF. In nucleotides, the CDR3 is TGTGCCAGCAGTTTATACGGCGCACTGGGAGTAGGCTACGAGCAGTACTTC.